The 18 T cell receptor beta chains given below trace back to one sample, sequenced in a study of T-cell memory formation after mild COVID-19. MiXCR, applied by TCRdb to the 5' RACE reads, yields one record per CDR3 protein. The sample has roughly 250,000 distinct CDR3 sequences, 16% seen once; the top ten hold about 4%. The sample comprised PBMCs or a T cell subset sorted from them (not recorded which). The receptor set was obtained from a man aged 18-30 years who had mild COVID-19 (a few samples of this study predate the infection). Cell type and time point are not known.

This clonotype was picked up a small number of times. This chain joins TRBV6-1 and TRBJ1-5, with D uncertain. Germline-derived CDR1 and CDR2 are MNHNS and SASEGT. This CDR3 is 12 amino acids long. The ends were cut back, 11 bases at V and 5 bases at J, with 13 bases in the middle. In DNA, the CDR3 is TGTGCCGGATCCCTCAACCATCAGCCCCAGCATTTT. Encoded protein: CAGSLNHQPQHF.

The sample holds a few counts of this clonotype. This chain uses TRBV27 with TRBJ2-5; D is ambiguous. The V and J ends lost 3 bases and 4 bases respectively, with 12 bases between them. The germline V gene encodes CDR1 MNHEY and CDR2 SMNVEV (reference sequence). This CDR3 spans 14 amino acids. The CDR3 coding sequence is TGTGCCAGCAGTTTTTGGGGATCGGGAGAGACCCAGTACTTC. It translates to CASSFWGSGETQYF.

The J gene is TRBJ1-2, the V gene TRBV19; unclear D gene. CDR1 and CDR2 (germline): LNHDA, SQIVND (reference sequence). The ends were cut back, 2 bases at V and 8 bases at J, with 18 bases in the middle. The length of the CDR3 is 15 residues. The CDR3 sequence is CASSISASQPGGYTF. Written as DNA, the CDR3 is TGTGCCAGTAGTATATCGGCGTCCCAACCGGGAGGCTACACCTTC.

In its sample, this clonotype was seen a few times. The chain links TRBV6-6 to TRBJ2-2; 10 bases align to TRBD2. This CDR3 has 15 residues. Trimming took 10 bases from V and 1 from J; bases not matched to a gene: 6. Germline-derived CDR1 and CDR2 are MNHNY and SVGAGI (reference sequence). The CDR3 region has the DNA TGTGCCACCGAAAGGACTAGCGGGAACACCGGGGAGCTGTTTTTT. This encodes CATERTSGNTGELFF.

V gene TRBV6-5 combines with J gene TRBJ1-2, with D hard to call. Germline CDR1 reads MNHEY; CDR2 reads SVGAGI. The CDR3 covers 12 residues. The V end lost 8 bases, the J end lost 7 bases, and 14 bases lay between the germline ends. The CDR3 sequence is CASGSPAFGYTF. The CDR3 DNA reads TGTGCCAGCGGCTCCCCGGCGTTTGGCTACACCTTC.

V usage is TRBV4-3 and J usage is TRBJ2-7, with no clear D. This CDR3 spans 16 amino acids. V was clipped by 0 bases and J by 0 bases, with 12 bases between them. The germline V gene has CDR1 LGHNA and CDR2 YSLEER. The DNA of the CDR3 is TGCGCCAGCAGCCAAGAAAGTGGTTACCCCTCCTACGAGCAGTACTTC. This encodes CASSQESGYPSYEQYF.

In its sample, this clonotype was seen a few times. This rearrangement joins TRBV29-1 to TRBJ1-1; D uncertain. The length of the CDR3 is 15 residues. The germline V and J ends were trimmed by 3 bases and 1 base, with 15 bases remaining between them. The germline CDR1 and CDR2 sequences are SQVTM and ANQGSEA. CDR3 sequence: CSVELPRFQNTEAFF. In DNA, the CDR3 is TGCAGCGTTGAGCTCCCGAGGTTTCAGAACACTGAAGCTTTCTTT.

The chain recombines TRBV7-2 with TRBJ2-1; possibly TRBD1 or TRBD2 for D (5 bases each). CDR3 length: 15 amino acids. V was trimmed by 2 bases and J by 8 bases, leaving 16 bases between them. Germline V gene sequence: CDR1 SGHTA, CDR2 FQGNSA. The CDR3 loop reads CASSLSRVLGDEQFF. The CDR3 DNA sequence: TGTGCCAGCAGCTTATCTCGGGTTCTGGGGGATGAGCAGTTCTTC.

This clonotype has a count of ten or more. V and J are TRBV20-1 and TRBJ2-7, with D perhaps matching TRBD2 (6 bases). Germline values: CDR1 DFQATT, CDR2 SNEGSKA (reference sequence). The V end was cut by 3 bases, the J end by 3 bases, with 18 bases between. The CDR3 length is 15 residues. CDR3 bases: TGCAGTGCTAGGCATATGGACCAGGGAGGCTACGAGCAGTACTTC. This codes for CSARHMDQGGYEQYF.

This clonotype was observed many times. The V gene is TRBV7-9, the J gene TRBJ2-3; no reliable D call. V was shortened by 6 bases and J by 2 bases, with 3 bases between the two germline ends. This CDR3 spans 11 amino acids. CDR1 is SEHNR and CDR2 is FQNEAQ in the germline V gene (reference sequence). The CDR3 nucleotides read TGTGCCAGCAGTGACACAGATACGCAGTATTTT. Amino acids: CASSDTDTQYF. Full variable domain (remainder filled in from reference TRBV7-9 and TRBJ2-3): DTGVSQNPRHKITKRGQNVTFRCDPISEHNRLYWYRQTLGQGPEFLTYFQNEAQLEKSRLLSDRFSAERPKGSFSTLEIQRTEQGDSAMYLCASSDTDTQYFGPGTRLTVL.

The rearrangement links TRBV2 to TRBJ1-5, with D perhaps TRBD1 (5 bases). The CDR3 has 14 residues. Germline V gene data show CDR1 as SNHLY and CDR2 as FYNNEI. V lost 4 bases to trimming and J lost 7 bases, with 14 bases between them. The CDR3, as DNA: TGTGCCAGCAGTGGGGACGGGGTGGGGCAGCCCCAGCATTTT. This sequence encodes CASSGDGVGQPQHF.

The V call is TRBV3-2, the J call TRBJ2-2; TRBD2 was called by the table and not checked on the DNA. TRBV3-2 is listed as a pseudogene. The CDR3 sequence is 16 residues long. In DNA form, the CDR3 reads TGTGCCAGCAGCCAGTTGGGGCCGTCTAGAACCGGGGAGCTGTTTTTT. This translates into CASSQLGPSRTGELFF.

The chain combines TRBV4-2 with TRBJ2-3, with D hard to call. Germline-derived CDR1 and CDR2 are LGHNA and YNFKEQ. Between the trimmed V and J ends, which lost 0 bases and 2 bases, there was a span of 27 bases. The CDR3 runs 21 residues. This CDR3 reads CASSQDIPRWGGRINTDTQYF. In nucleotides, the CDR3 is TGTGCCAGCAGCCAAGACATCCCGAGGTGGGGTGGGCGCATTAACACAGATACGCAGTATTTT.

The table lists this clonotype with a few counts. The chain carries TRBV5-1 and TRBJ1-2; TRBD1 matches at 7 bases. V was clipped by 4 bases and J by 5 bases; unmatched bases: 8. Per the germline V gene, CDR1 is SGHRS and CDR2 is YFSETQ. The CDR3 consists of 14 residues. CDR3 DNA sequence: TGCGCCAGCAGCCCCCAGGACAGGCAATATGGCTACACCTTC. Translation: CASSPQDRQYGYTF.

This sequence joins TRBV4-1 and TRBJ2-2; D might be TRBD2 (6 bases). Germline V gene lookup returns CDR1 MGHRA and CDR2 YSYEKL. The germline V and J ends were trimmed by 0 bases and 3 bases, with 11 bases remaining between them. The length of the CDR3 is 16 residues. The DNA of the CDR3 is TGCGCCAGCAGCCAAGAGGGGGGACGGCACACCGGGGAGCTGTTTTTT. Amino acids: CASSQEGGRHTGELFF.

The genes are TRBV20-1 and TRBJ2-2; the match to TRBD1 covers 7 bases. The CDR3 is made up of 17 amino acids. Germline CDR1 reads DFQATT; CDR2 reads SNEGSKA (reference sequence). Trimming at V came to 1 base and at J to 0 bases, leaving 8 bases not matched to a gene. The CDR3 here is CSARGGEGTANTGELFF. The CDR3 DNA follows: TGCAGTGCTAGAGGGGGCGAAGGGACAGCGAACACCGGGGAGCTGTTTTTT.

The J gene is TRBJ2-5, the V gene TRBV6-5, with D maybe TRBD1 (5 bases). The V gene lost 3 bases and the J gene lost 3 bases, with 17 bases spanning the gap. The CDR3 contains 16 residues. Germline values: CDR1 MNHEY, CDR2 SVGAGI. Here the CDR3 DNA reads TGTGCCAGCAGTTATGCTCTAGGGGCGAGGAAAGAGACCCAGTACTTC. Protein product: CASSYALGARKETQYF.

This clonotype has just a few counts. The chain is built from TRBV5-1 and TRBJ2-3; 8 bases align to TRBD1. V lost 0 bases, J lost 7 bases, and 7 bases stayed unmatched. The CDR3 contains 15 residues. Per the germline V gene, CDR1 is SGHRS and CDR2 is YFSETQ. The CDR3 DNA reads TGCGCCAGCAGCTTGGAGGGGACAGGTACGAATACGCAGTATTTT. Its protein product is CASSLEGTGTNTQYF.